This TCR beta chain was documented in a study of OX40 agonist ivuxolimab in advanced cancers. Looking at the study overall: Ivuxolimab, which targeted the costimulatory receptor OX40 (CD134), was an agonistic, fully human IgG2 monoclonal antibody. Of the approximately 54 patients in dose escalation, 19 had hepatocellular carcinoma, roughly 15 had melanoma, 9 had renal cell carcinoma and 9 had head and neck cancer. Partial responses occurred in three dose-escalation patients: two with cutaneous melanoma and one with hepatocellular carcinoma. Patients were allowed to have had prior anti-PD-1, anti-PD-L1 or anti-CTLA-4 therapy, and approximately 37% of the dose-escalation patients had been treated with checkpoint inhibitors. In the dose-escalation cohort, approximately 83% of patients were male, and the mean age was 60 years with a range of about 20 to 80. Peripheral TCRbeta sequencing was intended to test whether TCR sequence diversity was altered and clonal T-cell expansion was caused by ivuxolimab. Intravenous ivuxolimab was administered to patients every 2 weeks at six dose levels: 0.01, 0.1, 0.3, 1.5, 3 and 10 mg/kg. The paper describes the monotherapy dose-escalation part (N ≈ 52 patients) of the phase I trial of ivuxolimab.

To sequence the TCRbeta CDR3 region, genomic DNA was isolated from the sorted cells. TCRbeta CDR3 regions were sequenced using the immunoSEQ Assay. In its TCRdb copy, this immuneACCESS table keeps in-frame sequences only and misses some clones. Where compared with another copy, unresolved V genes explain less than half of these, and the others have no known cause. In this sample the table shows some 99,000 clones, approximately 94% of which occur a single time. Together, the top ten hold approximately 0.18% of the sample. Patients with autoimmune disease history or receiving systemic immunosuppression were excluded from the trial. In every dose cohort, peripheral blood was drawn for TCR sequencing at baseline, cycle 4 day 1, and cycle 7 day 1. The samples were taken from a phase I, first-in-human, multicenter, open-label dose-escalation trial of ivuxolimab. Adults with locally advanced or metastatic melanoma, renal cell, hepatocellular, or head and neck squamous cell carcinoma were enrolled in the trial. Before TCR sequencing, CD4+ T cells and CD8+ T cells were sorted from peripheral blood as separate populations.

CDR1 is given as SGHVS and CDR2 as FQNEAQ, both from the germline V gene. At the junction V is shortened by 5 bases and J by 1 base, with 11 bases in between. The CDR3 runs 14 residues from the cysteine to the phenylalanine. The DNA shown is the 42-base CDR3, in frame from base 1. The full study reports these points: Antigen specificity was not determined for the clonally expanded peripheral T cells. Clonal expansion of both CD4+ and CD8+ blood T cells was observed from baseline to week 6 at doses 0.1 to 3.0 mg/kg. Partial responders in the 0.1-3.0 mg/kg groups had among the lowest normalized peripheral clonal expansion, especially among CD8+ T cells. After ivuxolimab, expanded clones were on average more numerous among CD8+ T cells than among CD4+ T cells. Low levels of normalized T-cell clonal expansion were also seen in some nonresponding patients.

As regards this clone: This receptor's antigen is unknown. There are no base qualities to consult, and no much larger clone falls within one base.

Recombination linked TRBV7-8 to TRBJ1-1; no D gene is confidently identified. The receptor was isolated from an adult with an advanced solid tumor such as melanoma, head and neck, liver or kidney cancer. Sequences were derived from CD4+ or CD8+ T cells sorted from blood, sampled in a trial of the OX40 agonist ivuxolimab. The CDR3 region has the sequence CASSDSSRNTEAFF. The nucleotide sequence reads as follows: TGTGCCAGCAGCGATAGCTCTAGGAACACTGAAGCTTTCTTT.